This T cell receptor (beta chain) stems from a study of blood T cell repertoires in COVID-19. In the study overall: Researchers got acute and convalescent COVID-19 samples from the United States, Italy and Spain.

The table came from immunoSEQ multiplex PCR; TCRdb's copy has only in-frame clones and leaves some out. The sample yields 190,000 or so clones, around 84% seen once. This CDR3 has 13 amino acids. V lost 4 bases, J lost 4 bases, and 9 bases lay in between. Germline lookup yields CDR1 SGHDT and CDR2 YYEEEE. The source is a middle-aged man with active or convalescent COVID-19. The gene calls are TRBV5-6 and TRBJ1-3; TRBD1 might be the D (6 bases). The sequenced sample was peripheral blood. The CDR3 DNA sequence: TGTGCCAGCAGCGTAACAGGGGGAAACACCATATATTTT. Amino acids: CASSVTGGNTIYF.